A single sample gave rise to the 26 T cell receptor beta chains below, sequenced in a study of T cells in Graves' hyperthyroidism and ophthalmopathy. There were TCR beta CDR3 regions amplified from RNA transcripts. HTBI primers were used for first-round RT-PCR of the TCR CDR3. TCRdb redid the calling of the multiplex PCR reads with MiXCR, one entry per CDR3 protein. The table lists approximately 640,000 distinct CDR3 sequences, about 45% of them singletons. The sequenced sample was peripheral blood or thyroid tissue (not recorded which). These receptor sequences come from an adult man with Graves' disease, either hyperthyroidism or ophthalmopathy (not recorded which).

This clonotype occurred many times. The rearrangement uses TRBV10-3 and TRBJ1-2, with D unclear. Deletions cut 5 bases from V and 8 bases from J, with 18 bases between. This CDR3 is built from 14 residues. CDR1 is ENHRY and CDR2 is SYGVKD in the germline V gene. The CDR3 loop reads CAISKRTEERGYTF. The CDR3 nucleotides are TGTGCCATCAGTAAACGGACGGAAGAACGGGGCTACACCTTC.

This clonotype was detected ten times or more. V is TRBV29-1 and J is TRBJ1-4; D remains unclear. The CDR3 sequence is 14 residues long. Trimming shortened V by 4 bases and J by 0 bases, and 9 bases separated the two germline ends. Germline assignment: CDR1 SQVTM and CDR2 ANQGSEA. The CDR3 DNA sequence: TGCAGCGTTGCCGGGAGATCAACTAATGAAAAACTGTTTTTT. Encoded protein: CSVAGRSTNEKLFF. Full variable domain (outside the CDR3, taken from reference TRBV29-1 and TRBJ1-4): SAVISQKPSRDICQRGTSLTIQCQVDSQVTMMFWYRQQPGQSLTLIATANQGSEATYESGFVIDKFPISRPNLTFSTLTVSNMSPEDSSIYLCSVAGRSTNEKLFFGSGTQLSVL.

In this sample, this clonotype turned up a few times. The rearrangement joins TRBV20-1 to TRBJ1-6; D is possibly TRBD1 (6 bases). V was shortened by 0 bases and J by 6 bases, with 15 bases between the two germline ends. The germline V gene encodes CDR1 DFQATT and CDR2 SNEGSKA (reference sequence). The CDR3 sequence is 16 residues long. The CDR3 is CSARDQGPLINSPLHF. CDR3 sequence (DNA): TGCAGTGCTAGAGATCAGGGGCCCTTAATTAATTCACCCCTCCACTTT.

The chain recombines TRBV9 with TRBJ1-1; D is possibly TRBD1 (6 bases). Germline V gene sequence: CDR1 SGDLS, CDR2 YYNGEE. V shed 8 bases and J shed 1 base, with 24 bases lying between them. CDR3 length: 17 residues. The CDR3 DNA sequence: TGTGCCAGTAGTACGGGGACAAGGTTCCCGAGGAACACTGAAGCTTTCTTT. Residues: CASSTGTRFPRNTEAFF.

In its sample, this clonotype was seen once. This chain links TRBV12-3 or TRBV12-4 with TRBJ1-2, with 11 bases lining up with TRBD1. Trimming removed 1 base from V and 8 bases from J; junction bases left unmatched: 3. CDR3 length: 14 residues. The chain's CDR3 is CASSLGTGGDGYTF. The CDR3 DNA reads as TGTGCCAGCAGTTTAGGGACAGGGGGCGACGGCTACACCTTC.

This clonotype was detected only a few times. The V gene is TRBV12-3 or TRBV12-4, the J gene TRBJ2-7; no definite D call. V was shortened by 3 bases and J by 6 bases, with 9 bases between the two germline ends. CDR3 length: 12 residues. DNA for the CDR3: TGTGCCAGCAGTTTGTACGTGGGCGAGCAGTACTTC. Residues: CASSLYVGEQYF.

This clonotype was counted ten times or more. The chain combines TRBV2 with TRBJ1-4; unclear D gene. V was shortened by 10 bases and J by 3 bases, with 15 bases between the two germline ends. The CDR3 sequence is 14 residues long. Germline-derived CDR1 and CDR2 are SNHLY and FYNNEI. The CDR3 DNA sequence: TGTGCCACATCCGCGGCAGGTTCTAATGAAAAACTGTTTTTT. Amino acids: CATSAAGSNEKLFF.

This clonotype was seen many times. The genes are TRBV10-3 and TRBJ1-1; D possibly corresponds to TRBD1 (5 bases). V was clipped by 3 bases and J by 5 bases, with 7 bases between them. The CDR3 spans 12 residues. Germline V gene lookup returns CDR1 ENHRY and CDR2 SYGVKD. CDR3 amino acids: CAISDRVTEAFF. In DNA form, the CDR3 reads TGTGCCATCAGTGACAGGGTGACTGAAGCTTTCTTT.

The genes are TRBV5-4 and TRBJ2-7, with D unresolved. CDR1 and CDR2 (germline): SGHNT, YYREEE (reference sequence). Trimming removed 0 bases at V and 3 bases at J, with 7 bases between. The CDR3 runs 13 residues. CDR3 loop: CASSLEPLYEQYF. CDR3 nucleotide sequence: TGTGCCAGCAGCTTGGAACCTCTCTACGAGCAGTACTTC.

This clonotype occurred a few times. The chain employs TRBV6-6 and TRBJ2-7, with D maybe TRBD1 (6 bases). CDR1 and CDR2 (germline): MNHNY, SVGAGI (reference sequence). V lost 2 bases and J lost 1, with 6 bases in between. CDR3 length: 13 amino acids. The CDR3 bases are TGTGCCAGCAGTTACAGGGGGTCCTACGAGCAGTACTTC. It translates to CASSYRGSYEQYF.

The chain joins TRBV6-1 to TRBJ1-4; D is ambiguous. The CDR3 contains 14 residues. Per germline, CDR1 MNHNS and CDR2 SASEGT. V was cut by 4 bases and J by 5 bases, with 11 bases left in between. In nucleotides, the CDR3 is TGTGCCAGCAGTGCCCAGGAGAGGAATGAAAAACTGTTTTTT. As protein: CASSAQERNEKLFF.

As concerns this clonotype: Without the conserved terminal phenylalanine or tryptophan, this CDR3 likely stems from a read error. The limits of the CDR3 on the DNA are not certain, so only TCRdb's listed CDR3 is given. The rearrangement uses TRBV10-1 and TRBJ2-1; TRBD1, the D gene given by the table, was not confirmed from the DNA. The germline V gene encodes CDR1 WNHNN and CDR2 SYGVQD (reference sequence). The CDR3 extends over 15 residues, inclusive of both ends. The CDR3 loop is CARAKAGQGQCRARN.

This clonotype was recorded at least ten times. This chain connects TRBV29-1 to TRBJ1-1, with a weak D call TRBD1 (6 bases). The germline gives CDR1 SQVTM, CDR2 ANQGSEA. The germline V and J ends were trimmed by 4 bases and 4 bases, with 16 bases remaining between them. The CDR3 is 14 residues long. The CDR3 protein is CSVGLGAVGTEAFF. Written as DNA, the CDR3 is TGCAGCGTTGGATTGGGGGCGGTGGGCACTGAAGCTTTCTTT.

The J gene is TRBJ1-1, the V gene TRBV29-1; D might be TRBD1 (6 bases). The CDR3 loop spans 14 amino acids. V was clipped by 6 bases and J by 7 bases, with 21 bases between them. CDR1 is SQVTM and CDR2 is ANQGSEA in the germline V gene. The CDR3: CSVSSRGRDNEAFF. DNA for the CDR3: TGCAGCGTCTCCTCCAGGGGCAGGGACAATGAAGCTTTCTTT.

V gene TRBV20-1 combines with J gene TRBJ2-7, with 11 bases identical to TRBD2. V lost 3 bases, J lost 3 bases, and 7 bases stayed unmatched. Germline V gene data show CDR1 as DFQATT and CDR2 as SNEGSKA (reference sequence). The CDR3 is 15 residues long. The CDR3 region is CSARHNSGRGYEQYF. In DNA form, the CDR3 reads TGCAGTGCTAGGCACAATAGCGGGAGGGGCTACGAGCAGTACTTC.

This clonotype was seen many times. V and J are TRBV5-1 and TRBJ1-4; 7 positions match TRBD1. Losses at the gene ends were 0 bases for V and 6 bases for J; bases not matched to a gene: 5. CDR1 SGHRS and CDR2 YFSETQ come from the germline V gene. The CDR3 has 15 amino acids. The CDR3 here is CASSLGSGGHEKLFF. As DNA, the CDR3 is TGCGCCAGCAGCTTGGGATCAGGGGGACATGAAAAACTGTTTTTT.

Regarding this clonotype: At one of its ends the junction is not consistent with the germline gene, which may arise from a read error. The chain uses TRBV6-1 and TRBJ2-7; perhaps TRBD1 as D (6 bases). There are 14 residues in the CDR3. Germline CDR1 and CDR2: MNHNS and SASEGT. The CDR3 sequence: CASRSIEDSYGQYF. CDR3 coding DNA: TGTGCCAGCAGGAGCATAGAGGACAGCTACGGGCAGTACTTC.

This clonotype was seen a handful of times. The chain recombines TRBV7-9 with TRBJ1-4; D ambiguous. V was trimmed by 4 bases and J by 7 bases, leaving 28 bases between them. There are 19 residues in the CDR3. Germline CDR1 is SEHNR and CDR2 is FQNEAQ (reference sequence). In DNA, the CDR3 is TGTGCCAGCAGCTCCTACACCGGACCGACGCCATCCGAGCCTGAAAAACTGTTTTTT. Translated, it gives CASSSYTGPTPSEPEKLFF.

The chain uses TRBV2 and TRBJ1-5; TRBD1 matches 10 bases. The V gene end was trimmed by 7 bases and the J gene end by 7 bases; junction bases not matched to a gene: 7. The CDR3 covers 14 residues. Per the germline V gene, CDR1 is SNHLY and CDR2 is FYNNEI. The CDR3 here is CASTGTGDQQPQHF. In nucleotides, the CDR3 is TGTGCCAGCACCGGGACAGGGGATCAGCAGCCCCAGCATTTT. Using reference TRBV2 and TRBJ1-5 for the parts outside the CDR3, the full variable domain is EPEVTQTPSHQVTQMGQEVILRCVPISNHLYFYWYRQILGQKVEFLVSFYNNEISEKSEIFDDQFSVERPDGSNFTLKIRSTKLEDSAMYFCASTGTGDQQPQHFGDGTRLSIL.

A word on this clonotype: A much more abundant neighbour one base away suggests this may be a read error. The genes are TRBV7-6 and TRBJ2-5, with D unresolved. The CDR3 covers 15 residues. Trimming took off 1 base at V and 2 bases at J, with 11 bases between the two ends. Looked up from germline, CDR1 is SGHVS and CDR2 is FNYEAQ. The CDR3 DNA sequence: TGTGCCAGCAGCTTAGGAGTGGTGTGGCAAGAGACCCAGTACTTC. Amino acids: CASSLGVVWQETQYF.

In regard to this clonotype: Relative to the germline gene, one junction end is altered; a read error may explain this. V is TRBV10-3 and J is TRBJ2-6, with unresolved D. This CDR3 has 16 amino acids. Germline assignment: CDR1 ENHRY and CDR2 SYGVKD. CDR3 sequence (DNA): TGTGCCAGCAGTGGAGTGGAATCCTCTGGGGCCAACGTCCTGACTTTC. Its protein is CASSGVESSGANVLTF.

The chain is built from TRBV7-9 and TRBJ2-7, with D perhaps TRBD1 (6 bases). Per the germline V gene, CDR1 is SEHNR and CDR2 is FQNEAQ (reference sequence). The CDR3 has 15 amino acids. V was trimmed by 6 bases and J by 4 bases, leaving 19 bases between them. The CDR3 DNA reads TGTGCCAGCAGAGCCCAAGGGGGTCCGACTTACGAGCAGTACTTC. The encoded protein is CASRAQGGPTYEQYF.

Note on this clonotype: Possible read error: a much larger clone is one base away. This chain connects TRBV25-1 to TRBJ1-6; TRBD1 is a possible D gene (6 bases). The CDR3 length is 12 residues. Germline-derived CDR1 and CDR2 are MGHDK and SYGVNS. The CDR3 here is CASKGGGSLLHF. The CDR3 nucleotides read TGTGCCAGCAAGGGGGGGGGTTCACTCCTCCACTTT.

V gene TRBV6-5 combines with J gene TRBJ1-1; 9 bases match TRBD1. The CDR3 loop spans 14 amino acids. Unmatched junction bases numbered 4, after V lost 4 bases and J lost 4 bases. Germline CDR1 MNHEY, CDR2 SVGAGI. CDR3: CASSSGQGTTEAFF. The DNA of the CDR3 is TGTGCCAGCAGTTCGGGACAGGGAACCACTGAAGCTTTCTTT.

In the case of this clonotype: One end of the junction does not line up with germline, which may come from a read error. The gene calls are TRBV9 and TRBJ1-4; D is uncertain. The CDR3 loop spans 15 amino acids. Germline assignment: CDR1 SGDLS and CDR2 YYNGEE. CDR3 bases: TGTGCCAGCAGCGTAGATACGGGTCGGAATGAAAAACTGCTTTTT. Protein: CASSVDTGRNEKLLF.

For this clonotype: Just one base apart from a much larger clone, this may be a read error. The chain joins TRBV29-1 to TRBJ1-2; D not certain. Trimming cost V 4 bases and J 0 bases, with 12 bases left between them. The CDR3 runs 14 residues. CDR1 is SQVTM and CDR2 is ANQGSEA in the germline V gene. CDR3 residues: CSVVGGTANYGYTF. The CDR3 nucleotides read TGCAGCGTTGTAGGTGGCACAGCTAACTATGGCTACACCTTC. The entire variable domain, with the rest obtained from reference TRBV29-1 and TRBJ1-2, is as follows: SAVISQKPSRDICQRGTSLTIQCQVDSQVTMMFWYRQQPGQSLTLIATANQGSEATYESGFVIDKFPISRPNLTFSTLTVSNMSPEDSSIYLCSVVGGTANYGYTFGSGTRLTVV.